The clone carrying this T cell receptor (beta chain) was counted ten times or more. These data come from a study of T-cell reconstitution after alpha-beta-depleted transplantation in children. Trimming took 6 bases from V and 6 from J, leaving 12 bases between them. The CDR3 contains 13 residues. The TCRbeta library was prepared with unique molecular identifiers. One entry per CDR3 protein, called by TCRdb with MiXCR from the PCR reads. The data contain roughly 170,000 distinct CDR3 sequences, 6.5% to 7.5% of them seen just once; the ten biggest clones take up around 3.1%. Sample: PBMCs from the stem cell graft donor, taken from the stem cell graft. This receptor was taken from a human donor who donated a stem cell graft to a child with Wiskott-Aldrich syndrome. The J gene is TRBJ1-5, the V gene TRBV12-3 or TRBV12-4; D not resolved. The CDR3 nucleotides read TGTGCCAGCAGCAAAGACGCTCCTCAGCCCCAGCATTTT. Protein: CASSKDAPQPQHF.